Below, 6 T cell receptor beta chains from the same sample are listed, as sequenced in a study of T cell responses to AZD1222 COVID-19 vaccine. Method: immunoSEQ multiplex PCR; TCRdb's copy keeps in-frame clones and lacks some. Of 95,000 to 130,000 clones in the sample, roughly 88% were seen once. Sample: peripheral blood, taken on day 0 of MenACWY control vaccination. All receptors come from an adult in good health.

V usage is TRBV6-5 and J usage is TRBJ2-7; no clear D gene. The CDR3 is made up of 11 amino acids. Trimming shortened V by 6 bases and J by 3 bases, and 6 bases separated the two germline ends. Germline CDR1 and CDR2: MNHEY and SVGAGI. DNA of the CDR3: TGTGCCAGCAGGGACGGCTACGAGCAGTACTTC. This codes for CASRDGYEQYF.

This chain connects TRBV15 to TRBJ2-5, with TRBD2 matching 12 bases. The germline gives CDR1 LNHNV, CDR2 YYDKDF (reference sequence). The length of the CDR3 is 16 residues. The V gene end was trimmed by 5 bases and the J gene end by 5 bases; junction bases not matched to a gene: 9. The CDR3 protein is CATSSRTSGVAETQYF. CDR3 DNA: TGTGCCACCAGCTCCCGGACTAGCGGGGTGGCGGAGACCCAGTACTTC.

The genes are TRBV7-9 and TRBJ2-5; no firm D call. Trimming took 6 bases from V and 3 from J, leaving 11 bases between them. Germline-derived CDR1 and CDR2 are SEHNR and FQNEAQ (reference sequence). CDR3 length: 13 amino acids. This chain's CDR3 is CASSLYSEETQYF. The CDR3 coding sequence is TGTGCCAGCAGTCTATATTCGGAAGAGACCCAGTACTTC.

This chain connects TRBV24-1 to TRBJ2-3; TRBD2 matches 11 bases. This CDR3 has 20 amino acids. Germline-derived CDR1 and CDR2 are KGHDR and SFDVKD. Losses at the gene ends were 1 base for V and 0 bases for J; bases not matched to a gene: 11. The CDR3 is CATSDFGLAGGDSSTDTQYF. The CDR3 DNA reads as TGTGCCACCAGTGATTTCGGTCTAGCGGGGGGCGACTCTAGCACAGATACGCAGTATTTT.

The chain joins TRBV6-6 to TRBJ2-3; 10 bases match TRBD1. CDR3 size: 15 residues. With V trimmed by 6 bases and J by 4 bases, 7 bases remained unmatched. The V gene's germline CDR1 is MNHNY and CDR2 SVGAGI (reference sequence). CDR3 residues: CASSTPDRGADTQYF. For the CDR3, the DNA is TGTGCCAGCAGCACGCCGGACAGGGGGGCAGATACGCAGTATTTT.

In DNA, the CDR3 is TGTGCCAGCTCTCTGGACCCACAAGAGACCCAGTACTTC. This codes for CASSLDPQETQYF. The J gene is TRBJ2-5, the V gene TRBV18; D gene ambiguous. The germline V and J ends were trimmed by 6 bases and 2 bases, with 10 bases remaining between them. The CDR3 spans 13 residues. Germline lookup yields CDR1 KGHSH and CDR2 LQKENI.